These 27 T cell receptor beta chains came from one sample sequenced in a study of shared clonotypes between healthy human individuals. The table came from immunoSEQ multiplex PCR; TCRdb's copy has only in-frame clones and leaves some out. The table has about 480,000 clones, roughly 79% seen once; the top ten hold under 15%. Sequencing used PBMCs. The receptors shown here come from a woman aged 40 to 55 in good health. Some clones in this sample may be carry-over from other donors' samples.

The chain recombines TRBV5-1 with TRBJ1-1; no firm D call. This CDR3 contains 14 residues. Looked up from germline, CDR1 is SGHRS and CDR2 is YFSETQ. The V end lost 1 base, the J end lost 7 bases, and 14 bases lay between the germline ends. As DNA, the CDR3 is TGCGCCAGCAGCTTGAGGGCAGAGGTAGGTGAAGCTTTCTTT. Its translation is CASSLRAEVGEAFF.

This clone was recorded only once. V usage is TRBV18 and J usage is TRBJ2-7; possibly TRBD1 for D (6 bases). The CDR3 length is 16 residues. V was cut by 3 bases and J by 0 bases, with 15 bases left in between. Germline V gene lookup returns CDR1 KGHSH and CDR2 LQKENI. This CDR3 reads CASSPPGTSSSYEQYF. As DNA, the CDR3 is TGTGCCAGCTCACCTCCCGGGACATCGAGCTCCTACGAGCAGTACTTC.

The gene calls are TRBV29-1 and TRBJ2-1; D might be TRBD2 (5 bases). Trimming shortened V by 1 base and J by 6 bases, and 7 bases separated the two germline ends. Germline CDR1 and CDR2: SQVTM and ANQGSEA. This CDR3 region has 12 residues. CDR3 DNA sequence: TGCAGCGTTGAAGGAGAGGGCAATGAGCAGTTCTTC. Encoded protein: CSVEGEGNEQFF.

As DNA, the CDR3 is TGTGCCAGCAGCTTATCGTCGAACCACGAGCAGTACTTC. Translation: CASSLSSNHEQYF. The gene calls are TRBV7-2 and TRBJ2-7; D gene ambiguous. The germline gives CDR1 SGHTA, CDR2 FQGNSA. The CDR3 runs 13 residues. Trimming removed 2 bases from V and 5 bases from J, with 10 bases in between. The full variable domain, with the rest looked up from reference TRBV7-2 and TRBJ2-7, is GAGVSQSPSNKVTEKGKDVELRCDPISGHTALYWYRQSLGQGLEFLIYFQGNSAPDKSGLPSDRFSAERTGGSVSTLTIQRTQQEDSAVYLCASSLSSNHEQYFGPGTRLTVT.

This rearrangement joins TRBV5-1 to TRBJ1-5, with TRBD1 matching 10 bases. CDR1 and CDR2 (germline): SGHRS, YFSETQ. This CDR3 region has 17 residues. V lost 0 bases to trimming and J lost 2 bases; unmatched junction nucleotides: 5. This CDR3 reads CASSLGTGGRGNQPQHF. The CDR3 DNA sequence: TGCGCCAGCAGCTTGGGGACAGGGGGAAGGGGCAATCAGCCCCAGCATTTT.

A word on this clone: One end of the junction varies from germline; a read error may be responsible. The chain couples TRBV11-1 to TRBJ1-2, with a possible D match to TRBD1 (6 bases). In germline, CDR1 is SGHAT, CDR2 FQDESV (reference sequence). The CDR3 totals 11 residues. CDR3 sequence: CASSTTQTGIF. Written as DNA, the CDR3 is TGTGCCAGCAGCACCACACAGACAGGAATCTTC. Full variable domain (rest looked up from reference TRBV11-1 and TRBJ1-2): EAEVAQSPRYKITEKSQAVAFWCDPISGHATLYWYRQILGQGPELLVQFQDESVVDDSQLPKDRFSAERLKGVDSTLKIQPAELGDSAMYLCASSTTQTGIFGSGTRLTVV.

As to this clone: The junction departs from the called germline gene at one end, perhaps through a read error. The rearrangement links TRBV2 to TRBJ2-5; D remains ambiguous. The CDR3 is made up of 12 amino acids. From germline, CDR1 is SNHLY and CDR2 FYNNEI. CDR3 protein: CASSFYQETQYF. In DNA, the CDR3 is TGTGCCAGCAGTTTTTACCAGGAGACCCAGTACTTC.

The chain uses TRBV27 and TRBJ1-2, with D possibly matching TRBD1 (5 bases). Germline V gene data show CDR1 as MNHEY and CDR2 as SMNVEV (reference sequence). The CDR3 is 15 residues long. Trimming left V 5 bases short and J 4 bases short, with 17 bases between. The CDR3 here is CASSPELGPSYGYTF. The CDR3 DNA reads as TGTGCCAGCAGTCCAGAGCTGGGGCCAAGCTATGGCTACACCTTC.

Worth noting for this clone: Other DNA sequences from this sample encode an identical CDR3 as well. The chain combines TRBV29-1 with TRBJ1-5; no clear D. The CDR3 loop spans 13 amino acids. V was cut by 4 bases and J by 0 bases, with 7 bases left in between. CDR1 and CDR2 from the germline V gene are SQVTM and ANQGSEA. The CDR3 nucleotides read TGCAGCGTTGTAGAGTCTAGCAATCAGCCCCAGCATTTT. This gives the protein CSVVESSNQPQHF.

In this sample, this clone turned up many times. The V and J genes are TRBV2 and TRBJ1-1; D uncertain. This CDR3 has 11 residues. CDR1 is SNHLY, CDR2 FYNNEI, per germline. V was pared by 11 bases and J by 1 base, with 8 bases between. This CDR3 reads CAGARNTEAFF. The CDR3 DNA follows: TGTGCCGGCGCACGGAACACTGAAGCTTTCTTT.

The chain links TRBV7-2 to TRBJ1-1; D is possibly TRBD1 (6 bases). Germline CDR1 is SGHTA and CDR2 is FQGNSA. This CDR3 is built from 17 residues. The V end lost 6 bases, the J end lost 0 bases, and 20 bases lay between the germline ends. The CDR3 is CASRRPEWTVLNTEAFF. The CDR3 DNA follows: TGTGCCAGCAGAAGACCTGAGTGGACAGTTCTGAACACTGAAGCTTTCTTT. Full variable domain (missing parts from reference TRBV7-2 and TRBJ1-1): GAGVSQSPSNKVTEKGKDVELRCDPISGHTALYWYRQSLGQGLEFLIYFQGNSAPDKSGLPSDRFSAERTGGSVSTLTIQRTQQEDSAVYLCASRRPEWTVLNTEAFFGQGTRLTVV.

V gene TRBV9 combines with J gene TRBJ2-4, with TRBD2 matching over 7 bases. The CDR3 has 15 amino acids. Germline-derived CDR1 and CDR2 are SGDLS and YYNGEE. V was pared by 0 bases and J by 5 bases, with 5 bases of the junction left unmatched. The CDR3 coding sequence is TGTGCCAGCAGCGTAGGGTGGCTAGCGGAAAACATTCAGTACTTC. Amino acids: CASSVGWLAENIQYF.

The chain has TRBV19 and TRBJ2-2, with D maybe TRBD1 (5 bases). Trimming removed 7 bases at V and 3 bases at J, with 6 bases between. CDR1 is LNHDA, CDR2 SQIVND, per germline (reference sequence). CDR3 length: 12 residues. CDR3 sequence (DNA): TGTGCCAGTAAAGGGGACACCGGGGAGCTGTTTTTT. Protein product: CASKGDTGELFF.

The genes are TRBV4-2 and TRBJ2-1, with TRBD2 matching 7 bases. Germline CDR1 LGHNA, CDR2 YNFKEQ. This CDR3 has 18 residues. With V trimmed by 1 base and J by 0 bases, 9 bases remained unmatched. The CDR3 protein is CASSQVSVASGSYNEQFF. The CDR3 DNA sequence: TGTGCCAGCAGCCAAGTATCGGTGGCTAGCGGCTCCTACAATGAGCAGTTCTTC.

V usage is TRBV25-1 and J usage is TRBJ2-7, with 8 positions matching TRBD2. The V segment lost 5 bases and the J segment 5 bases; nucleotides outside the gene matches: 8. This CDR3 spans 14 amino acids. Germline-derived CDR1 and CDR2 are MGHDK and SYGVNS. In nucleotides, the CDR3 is TGTGCCAGCAGTAAGACCGGGACTAGAGACGAGCAGTACTTC. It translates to CASSKTGTRDEQYF.

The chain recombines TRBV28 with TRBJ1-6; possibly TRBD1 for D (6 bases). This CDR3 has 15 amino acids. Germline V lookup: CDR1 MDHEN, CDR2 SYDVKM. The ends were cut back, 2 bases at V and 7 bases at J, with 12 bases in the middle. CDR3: CASSLQGRGNSPLHF. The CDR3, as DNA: TGTGCCAGCAGTTTACAGGGGAGAGGGAATTCACCCCTCCACTTT.

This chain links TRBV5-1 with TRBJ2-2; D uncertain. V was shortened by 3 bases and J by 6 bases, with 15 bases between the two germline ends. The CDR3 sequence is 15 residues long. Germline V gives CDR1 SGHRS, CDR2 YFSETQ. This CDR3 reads CASSSLRGRPGELFF. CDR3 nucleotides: TGCGCCAGCAGCTCCCTGCGAGGTCGACCCGGGGAGCTGTTTTTT.

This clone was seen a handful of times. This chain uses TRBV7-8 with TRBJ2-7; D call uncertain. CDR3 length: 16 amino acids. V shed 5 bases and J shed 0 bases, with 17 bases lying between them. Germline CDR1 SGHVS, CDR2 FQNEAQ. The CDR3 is CASSRNAVGNSYEQYF. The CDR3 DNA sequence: TGTGCCAGCAGCCGAAATGCGGTGGGTAACTCCTACGAGCAGTACTTC.

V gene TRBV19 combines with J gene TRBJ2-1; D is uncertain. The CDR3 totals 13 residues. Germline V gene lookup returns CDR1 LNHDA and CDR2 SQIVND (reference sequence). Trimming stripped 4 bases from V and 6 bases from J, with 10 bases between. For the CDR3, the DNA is TGTGCCAGTAGTACTTCGATCTCCAATGAGCAGTTCTTC. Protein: CASSTSISNEQFF.

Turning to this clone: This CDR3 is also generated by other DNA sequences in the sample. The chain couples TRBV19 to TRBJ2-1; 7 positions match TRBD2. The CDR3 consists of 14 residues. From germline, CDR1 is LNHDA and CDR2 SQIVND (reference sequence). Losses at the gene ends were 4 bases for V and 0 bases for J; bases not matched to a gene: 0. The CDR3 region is CASSSGSSYNEQFF. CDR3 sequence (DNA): TGTGCCAGTAGTAGCGGGAGCTCCTACAATGAGCAGTTCTTC.

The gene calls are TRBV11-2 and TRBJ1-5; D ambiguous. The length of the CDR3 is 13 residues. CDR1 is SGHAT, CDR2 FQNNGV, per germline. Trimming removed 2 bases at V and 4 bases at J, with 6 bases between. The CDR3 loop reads CASSLSGNQPQHF. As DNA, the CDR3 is TGTGCCAGCAGCTTATCGGGGAATCAGCCCCAGCATTTT.

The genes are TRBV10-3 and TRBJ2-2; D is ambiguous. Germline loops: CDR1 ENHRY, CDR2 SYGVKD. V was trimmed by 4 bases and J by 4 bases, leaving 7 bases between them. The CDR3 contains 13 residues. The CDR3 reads CAISVRSTGELFF. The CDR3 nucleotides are TGTGCCATCAGTGTTCGGAGCACCGGGGAGCTGTTTTTT.

DNA of the CDR3: TGTGCCAGCAGCTTGGCTCCAGCTTATAGCAATCAGCCCCAGCATTTT. Translating gives CASSLAPAYSNQPQHF. The chain joins TRBV5-5 to TRBJ1-5, with D unresolved. The V gene lost 0 bases and the J gene lost 0 bases, with 10 bases spanning the gap. Germline V lookup: CDR1 SGHKS, CDR2 YYEKEE (reference sequence). The CDR3 length is 16 residues.

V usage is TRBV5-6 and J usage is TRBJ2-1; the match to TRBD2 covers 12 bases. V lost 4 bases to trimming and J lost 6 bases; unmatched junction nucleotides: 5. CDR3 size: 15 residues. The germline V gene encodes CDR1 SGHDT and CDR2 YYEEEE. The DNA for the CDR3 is TGTGCCAGCAGCCGAAGACTAGCGGGAGCCAATGAGCAGTTCTTC. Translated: CASSRRLAGANEQFF.

The CDR3 nucleotides read TGCGCCAGCAGCCCTGGCGGGATTGGAGGCTACACCTTC. Its translation is CASSPGGIGGYTF. The chain joins TRBV5-1 to TRBJ1-2, with D unresolved. V lost 4 bases, J lost 8 bases, and 15 bases lay in between. The length of the CDR3 is 13 residues. Germline V gene data show CDR1 as SGHRS and CDR2 as YFSETQ. The entire variable domain, with the rest obtained from reference TRBV5-1 and TRBJ1-2, is as follows: KAGVTQTPRYLIKTRGQQVTLSCSPISGHRSVSWYQQTPGQGLQFLFEYFSETQRNKGNFPGRFSGRQFSNSRSEMNVSTLELGDSALYLCASSPGGIGGYTFGSGTRLTVV.

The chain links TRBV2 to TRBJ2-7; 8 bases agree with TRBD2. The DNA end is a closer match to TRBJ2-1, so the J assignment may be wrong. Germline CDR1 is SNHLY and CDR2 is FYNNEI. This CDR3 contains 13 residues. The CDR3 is CASSEERELEQFF. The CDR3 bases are TGTGCCAGCAGTGAAGAGCGGGAGCTTGAGCAGTTCTTC.

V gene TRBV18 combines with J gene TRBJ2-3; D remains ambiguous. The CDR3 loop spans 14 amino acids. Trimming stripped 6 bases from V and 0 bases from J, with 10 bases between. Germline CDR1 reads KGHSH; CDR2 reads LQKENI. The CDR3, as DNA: TGTGCCAGCTCGGAGTTAACCAGCACAGATACGCAGTATTTT. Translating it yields CASSELTSTDTQYF.